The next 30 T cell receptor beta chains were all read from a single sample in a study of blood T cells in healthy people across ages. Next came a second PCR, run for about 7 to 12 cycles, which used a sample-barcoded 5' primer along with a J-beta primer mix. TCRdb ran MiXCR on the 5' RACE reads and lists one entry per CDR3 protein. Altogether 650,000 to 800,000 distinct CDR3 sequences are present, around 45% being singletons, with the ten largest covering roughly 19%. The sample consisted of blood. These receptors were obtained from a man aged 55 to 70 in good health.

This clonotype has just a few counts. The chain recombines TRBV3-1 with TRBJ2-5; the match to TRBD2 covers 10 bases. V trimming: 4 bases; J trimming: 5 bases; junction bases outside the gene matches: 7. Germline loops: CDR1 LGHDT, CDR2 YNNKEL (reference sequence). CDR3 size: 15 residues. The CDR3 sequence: CASSLRAGGRETQYF. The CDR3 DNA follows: TGTGCCAGCAGCCTTCGAGCGGGGGGGCGGGAGACCCAGTACTTC.

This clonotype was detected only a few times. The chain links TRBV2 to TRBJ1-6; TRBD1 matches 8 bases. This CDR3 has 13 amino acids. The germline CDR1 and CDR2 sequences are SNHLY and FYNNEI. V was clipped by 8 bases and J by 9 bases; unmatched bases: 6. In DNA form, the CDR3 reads TGTGCCAGCCATGGACAGGGCACTTCACCCCTCCACTTT. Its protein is CASHGQGTSPLHF.

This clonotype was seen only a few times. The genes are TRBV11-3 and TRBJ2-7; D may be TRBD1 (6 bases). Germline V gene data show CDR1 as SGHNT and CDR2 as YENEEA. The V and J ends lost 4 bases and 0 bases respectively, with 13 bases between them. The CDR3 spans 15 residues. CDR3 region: CASSSPGTLSYEQYF. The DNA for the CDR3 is TGTGCCAGCAGCTCCCCCGGGACACTCTCCTACGAGCAGTACTTC.

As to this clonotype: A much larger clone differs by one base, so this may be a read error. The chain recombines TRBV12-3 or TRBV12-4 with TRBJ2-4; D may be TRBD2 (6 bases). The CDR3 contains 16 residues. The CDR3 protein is CASSPGGTLAKNIRYF. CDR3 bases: TGTGCCAGCAGTCCTGGAGGGACGCTAGCCAAAAACATTCGGTACTTC.

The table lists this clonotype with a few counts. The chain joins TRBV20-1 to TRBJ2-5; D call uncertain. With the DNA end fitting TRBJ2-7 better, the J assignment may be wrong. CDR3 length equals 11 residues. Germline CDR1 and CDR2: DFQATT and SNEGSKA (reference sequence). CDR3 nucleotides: TGCAGTGCTAGAGAGACGATCGAGCAGTACTTC. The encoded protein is CSARETIEQYF.

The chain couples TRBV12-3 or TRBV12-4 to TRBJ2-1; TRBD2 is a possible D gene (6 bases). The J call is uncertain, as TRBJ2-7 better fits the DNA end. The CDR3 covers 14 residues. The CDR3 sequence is CASSLSGEDNEQYF. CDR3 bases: TGTGCCAGCAGTTTATCTGGGGAGGACAATGAGCAGTACTTC.

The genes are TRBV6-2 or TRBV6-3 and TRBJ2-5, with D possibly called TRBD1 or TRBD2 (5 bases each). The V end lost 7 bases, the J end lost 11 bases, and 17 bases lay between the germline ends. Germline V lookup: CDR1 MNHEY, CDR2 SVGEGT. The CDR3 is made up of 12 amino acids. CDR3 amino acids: CASTRGSYGQYF. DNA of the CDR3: TGTGCCAGCACGAGGGGAAGCTACGGGCAGTACTTC.

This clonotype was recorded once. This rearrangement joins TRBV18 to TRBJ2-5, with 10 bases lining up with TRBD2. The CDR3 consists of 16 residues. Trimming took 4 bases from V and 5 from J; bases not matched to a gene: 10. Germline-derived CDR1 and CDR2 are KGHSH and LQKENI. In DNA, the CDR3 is TGTGCCAGCTCACTTGAGAATCTAGCGGGGGCTGAGACCCAGTACTTC. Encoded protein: CASSLENLAGAETQYF.

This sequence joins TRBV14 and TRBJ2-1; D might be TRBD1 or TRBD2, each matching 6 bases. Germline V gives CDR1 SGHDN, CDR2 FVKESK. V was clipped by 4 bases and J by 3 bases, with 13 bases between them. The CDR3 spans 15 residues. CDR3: CASSPRGANYNEQFF. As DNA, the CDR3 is TGTGCCAGCAGCCCGAGGGGGGCCAACTACAATGAGCAGTTCTTC.

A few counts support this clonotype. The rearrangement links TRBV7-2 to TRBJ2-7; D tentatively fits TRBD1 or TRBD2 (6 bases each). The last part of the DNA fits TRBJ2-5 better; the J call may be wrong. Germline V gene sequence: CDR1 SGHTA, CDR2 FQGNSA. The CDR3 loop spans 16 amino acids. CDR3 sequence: CASSSEGGLASKTQYF. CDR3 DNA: TGTGCCAGCAGCTCCGAAGGGGGGCTAGCGTCAAAGACCCAGTACTTC.

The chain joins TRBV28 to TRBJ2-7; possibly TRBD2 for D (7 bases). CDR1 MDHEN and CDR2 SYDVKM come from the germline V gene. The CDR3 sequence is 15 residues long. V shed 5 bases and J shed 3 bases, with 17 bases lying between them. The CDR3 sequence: CASSQGGGLHYEQYF. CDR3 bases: TGTGCCAGCAGTCAAGGGGGGGGGCTCCACTACGAGCAGTACTTC.

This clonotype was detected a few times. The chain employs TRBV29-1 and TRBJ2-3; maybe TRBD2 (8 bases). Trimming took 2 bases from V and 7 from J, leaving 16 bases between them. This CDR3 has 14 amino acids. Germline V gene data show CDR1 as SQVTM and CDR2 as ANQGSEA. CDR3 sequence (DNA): TGCAGCGTTGAAAGGGGGCGGGGGGAAAATACGCAGTATTTT. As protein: CSVERGRGENTQYF.

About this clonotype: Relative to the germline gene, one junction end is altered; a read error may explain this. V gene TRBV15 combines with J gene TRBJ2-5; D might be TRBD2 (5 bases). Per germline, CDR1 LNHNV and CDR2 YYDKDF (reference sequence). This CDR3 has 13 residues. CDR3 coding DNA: TGTGCCACCAGCAGATCAGAGTGGGAGACCCAGATCTTC. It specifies CATSRSEWETQIF.

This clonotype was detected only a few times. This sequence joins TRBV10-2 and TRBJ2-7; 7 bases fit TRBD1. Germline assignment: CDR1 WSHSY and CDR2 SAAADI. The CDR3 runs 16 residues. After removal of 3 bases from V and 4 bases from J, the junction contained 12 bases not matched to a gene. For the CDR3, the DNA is TGCGCCAGCAGTGATAGGGGCGGACAGGTCCTTTACGAGCAGTACTTC. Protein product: CASSDRGGQVLYEQYF.

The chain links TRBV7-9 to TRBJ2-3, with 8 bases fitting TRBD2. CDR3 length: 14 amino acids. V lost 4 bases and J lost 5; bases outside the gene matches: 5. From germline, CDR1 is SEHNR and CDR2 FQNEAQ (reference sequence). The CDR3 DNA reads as TGTGCCAGCAGCTCGGGACTAGTGGTAGATACGCAGTATTTT. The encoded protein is CASSSGLVVDTQYF. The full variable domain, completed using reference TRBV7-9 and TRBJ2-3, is DTGVSQNPRHKITKRGQNVTFRCDPISEHNRLYWYRQTLGQGPEFLTYFQNEAQLEKSRLLSDRFSAERPKGSFSTLEIQRTEQGDSAMYLCASSSGLVVDTQYFGPGTRLTVL.

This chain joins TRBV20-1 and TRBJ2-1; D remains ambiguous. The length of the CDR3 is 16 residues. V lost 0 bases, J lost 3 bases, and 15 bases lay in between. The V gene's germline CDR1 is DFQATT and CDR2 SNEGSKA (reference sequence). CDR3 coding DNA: TGCAGTGCTAGAGATCTTGGGTCAGAAGACTACAATGAGCAGTTCTTC. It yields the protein CSARDLGSEDYNEQFF.

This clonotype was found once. For the CDR3, the DNA is TGTGCCAGCAGTGAATATATAAGCTCCTACAATGAGCAGTTCTTC. Its protein is CASSEYISSYNEQFF. V is TRBV2 and J is TRBJ2-1; D call uncertain. CDR1 and CDR2 (germline): SNHLY, FYNNEI. Deletions cut 2 bases from V and 0 bases from J, with 8 bases between. The CDR3 has 15 amino acids.

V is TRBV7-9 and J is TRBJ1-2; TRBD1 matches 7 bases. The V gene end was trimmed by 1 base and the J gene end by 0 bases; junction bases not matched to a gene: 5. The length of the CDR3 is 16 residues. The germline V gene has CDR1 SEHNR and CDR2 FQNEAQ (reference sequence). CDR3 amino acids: CASSLDDRVANYGYTF. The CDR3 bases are TGTGCCAGCAGCTTAGACGACAGGGTAGCTAACTATGGCTACACCTTC.

CDR3 DNA sequence: TGTGCCAGCAGTCCCGAATTCAATCAGTTCGCTTTCTTT. As protein: CASSPEFNQFAFF. The V call is TRBV27, the J call TRBJ1-1, with D unclear. Germline loops: CDR1 MNHEY, CDR2 SMNVEV (reference sequence). The CDR3 spans 13 residues. Trimming stripped 5 bases from V and 11 bases from J, with 18 bases between.

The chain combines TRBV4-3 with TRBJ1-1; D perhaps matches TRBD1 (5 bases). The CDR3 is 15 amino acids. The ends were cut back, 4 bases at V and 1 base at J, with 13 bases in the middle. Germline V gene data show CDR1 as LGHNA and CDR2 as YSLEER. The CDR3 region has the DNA TGCGCCAGCAGCCCGCACCTAGGACAGAACACTGAAGCTTTCTTT. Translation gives CASSPHLGQNTEAFF.

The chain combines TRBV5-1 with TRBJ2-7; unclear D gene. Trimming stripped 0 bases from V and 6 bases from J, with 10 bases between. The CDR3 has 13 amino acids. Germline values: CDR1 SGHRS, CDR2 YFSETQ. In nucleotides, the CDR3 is TGCGCCAGCAGCTTGGAACGGGCGGCCGAGCAGTACTTC. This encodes CASSLERAAEQYF. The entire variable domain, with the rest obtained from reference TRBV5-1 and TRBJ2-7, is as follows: KAGVTQTPRYLIKTRGQQVTLSCSPISGHRSVSWYQQTPGQGLQFLFEYFSETQRNKGNFPGRFSGRQFSNSRSEMNVSTLELGDSALYLCASSLERAAEQYFGPGTRLTVT.

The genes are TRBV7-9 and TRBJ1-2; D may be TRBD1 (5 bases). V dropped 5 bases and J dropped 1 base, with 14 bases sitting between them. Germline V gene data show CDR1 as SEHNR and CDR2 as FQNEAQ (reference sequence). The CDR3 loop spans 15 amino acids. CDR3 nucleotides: TGTGCCAGCAGCCCCGACGGGGGGTTTAACTATGGCTACACCTTC. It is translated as CASSPDGGFNYGYTF.

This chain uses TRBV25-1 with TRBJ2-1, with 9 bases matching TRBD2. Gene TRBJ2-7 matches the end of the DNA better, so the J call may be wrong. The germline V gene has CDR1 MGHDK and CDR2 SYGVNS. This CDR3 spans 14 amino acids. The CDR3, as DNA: TGTGCCAGCACCCCGGGACTAGCAGTTGATGAGCAGTACTTC. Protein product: CASTPGLAVDEQYF.

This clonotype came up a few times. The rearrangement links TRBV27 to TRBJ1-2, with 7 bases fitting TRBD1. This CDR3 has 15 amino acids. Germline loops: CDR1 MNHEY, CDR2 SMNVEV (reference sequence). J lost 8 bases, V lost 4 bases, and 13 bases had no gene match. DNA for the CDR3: TGTGCCAGCAGTTCGAGCGGAGGGGGCGCATGGGGCTACACCTTC. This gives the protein CASSSSGGGAWGYTF.

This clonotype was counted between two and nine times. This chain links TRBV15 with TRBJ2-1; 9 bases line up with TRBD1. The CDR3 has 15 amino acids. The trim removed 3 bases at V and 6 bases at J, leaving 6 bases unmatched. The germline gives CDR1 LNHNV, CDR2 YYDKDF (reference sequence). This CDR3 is CATSRAGTGSNEQFF. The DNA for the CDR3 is TGTGCCACCAGCAGGGCCGGGACAGGGAGCAATGAGCAGTTCTTC.

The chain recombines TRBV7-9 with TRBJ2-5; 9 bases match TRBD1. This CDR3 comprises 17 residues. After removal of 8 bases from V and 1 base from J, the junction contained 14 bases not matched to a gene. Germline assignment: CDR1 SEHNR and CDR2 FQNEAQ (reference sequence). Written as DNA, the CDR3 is TGTGCCAGCGGTACGGGACAGGGAGACGGGGTCCAAGAGACCCAGTACTTC. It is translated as CASGTGQGDGVQETQYF.

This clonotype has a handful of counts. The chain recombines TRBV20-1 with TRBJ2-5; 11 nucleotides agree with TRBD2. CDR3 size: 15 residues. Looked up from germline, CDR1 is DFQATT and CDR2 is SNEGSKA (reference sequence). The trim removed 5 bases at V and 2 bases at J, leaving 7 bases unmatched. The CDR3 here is CSASPTSGGQETQYF. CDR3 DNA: TGCAGTGCTTCTCCAACTAGCGGGGGTCAAGAGACCCAGTACTTC.

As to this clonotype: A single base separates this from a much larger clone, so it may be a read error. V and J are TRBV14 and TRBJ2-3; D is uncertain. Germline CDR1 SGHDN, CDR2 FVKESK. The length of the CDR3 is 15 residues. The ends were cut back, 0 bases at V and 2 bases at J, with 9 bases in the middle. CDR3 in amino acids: CASSQESLSTDTQYF. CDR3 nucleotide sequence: TGTGCCAGCAGCCAAGAGAGTTTGTCCACAGATACGCAGTATTTT.

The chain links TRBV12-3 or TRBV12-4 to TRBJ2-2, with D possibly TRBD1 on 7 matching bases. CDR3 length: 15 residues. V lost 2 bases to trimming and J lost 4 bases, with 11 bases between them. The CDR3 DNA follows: TGTGCCAGCAGTTTAAGGCAGGGGGGCACCGGGGAGCTGTTTTTT. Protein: CASSLRQGGTGELFF.

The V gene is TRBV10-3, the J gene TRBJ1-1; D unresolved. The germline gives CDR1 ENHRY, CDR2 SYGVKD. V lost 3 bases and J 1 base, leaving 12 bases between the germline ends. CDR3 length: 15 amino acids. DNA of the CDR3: TGTGCCATCAGTGACATTCTAACAAAGAACACTGAAGCTTTCTTT. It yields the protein CAISDILTKNTEAFF.